This TCR beta chain derives from a study of blood T cell repertoires in COVID-19. The wider study: The United States, Italy and Spain were the sources of the acute and convalescent COVID-19 samples. T cells, B-cell-depleted T cells, or PBMCs provided the cDNA or gDNA that served as material.

The CDR3 sequence is 13 residues long. Germline CDR1 MNHEY, CDR2 SVGAGI. V lost 8 bases, J lost 7 bases, and 3 bases stayed unmatched. As processed by the authors: Reference gene primers were amplified, and this amplification served to estimate nucleated cell counts. Measured with immunoSEQ multiplex PCR; TCRdb has only the in-frame clones, and not every one. The V and J calls and clone size are taken from that table; D and trimming were inferred from the DNA. The sample carries some 88,000 clones, around 79% recorded once. Material for sequencing was peripheral blood. This chain connects TRBV6-5 to TRBJ1-6; 9 nucleotides align to TRBD1. This receptor was obtained from a human donor in a cohort sampled during active COVID-19. For the CDR3, the DNA is TGTGCCAGCGGAGGACAGGGGAATTCACCCCTCCACTTT. It encodes CASGGQGNSPLHF.